This TCR beta chain was captured in a study of TIL therapy for anti-PD-1-resistant metastatic lung cancer. The overall study: Tumor harvest preceded PD-1/PD-L1 blockade, followed by nivolumab treatment. Several tumors were EGFR-mutant and two were ALK-rearranged. The study's findings and limits: The cohort had more treatment-naive, never-smoker and oncogene-addicted patients than typical.

This was the immunoSEQ v3 assay. Sequencing depth was around 2 million read pairs for survey level, roughly 4.5-6.5 million for deep. Produced via immunoSEQ multiplex PCR; TCRdb's table is partial and in-frame only. This sample carries 40,000 to 55,000 clones, around three quarters of them seen once, and the ten largest clones take 4% to 6%. The CDR3 is made up of 12 amino acids. The ends lost 8 bases at V and 3 bases at J; junction bases unmatched: 3. Per germline, CDR1 MDHEN and CDR2 SYDVKM. Specified time point: pre-treatment sample, taken before nivolumab and TIL therapy. Notes on this clone: The antigen remains unidentified.

The genes are TRBV28 and TRBJ1-2; 7 bases align to TRBD1. This TCR came from a woman aged 25 to 80 with non-small cell lung cancer. Specimen: blood, collected at baseline. The CDR3 sequence is CASSTGDYGYTF. Written as DNA, the CDR3 is TGTGCCAGCTCAACAGGGGACTATGGCTACACCTTC.